This TCR beta chain was sequenced during a study of identical twins. Study findings and constraints: Weaker excess twin sharing was seen among beta out-of-frame sequences.

On this clonotype: Its antigen is as yet unknown.

V shed 8 bases and J shed 4 bases, with 12 bases lying between them. Germline CDR1 reads WNHNN; CDR2 reads SYGVQD (reference sequence). This CDR3 is 13 amino acids long. TCRdb analysed the 5' RACE reads with MiXCR anew, one entry per CDR3 protein. The data show about 730,000 distinct CDR3 sequences, 21% seen once. The sample was also reused in another study, on T cells expressing NK-cell markers.

The J gene is TRBJ1-3, the V gene TRBV10-1; D unresolved. The clonotype comes from a woman between 18 and 29 years old in good health. Material: PBMCs. This chain's CDR3 is CASSQTSGNTIYF. CDR3 coding DNA: TGCGCCAGCTCCCAGACCAGCGGAAACACCATATATTTT.